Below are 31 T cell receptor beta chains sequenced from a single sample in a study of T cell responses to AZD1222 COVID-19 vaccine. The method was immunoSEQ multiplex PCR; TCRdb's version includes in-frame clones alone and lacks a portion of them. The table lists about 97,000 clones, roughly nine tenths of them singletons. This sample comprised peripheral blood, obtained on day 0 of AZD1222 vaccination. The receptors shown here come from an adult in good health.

The chain's CDR3 is CARSCRSSNQPQHF. As DNA, the CDR3 is TGTGCCAGAAGTTGCAGGTCCAGCAATCAGCCCCAGCATTTT. V and J are TRBV5-3 and TRBJ1-5; D remains unclear. TRBV5-3 is sorted into the ORF group, with uncertain function. This CDR3 contains 14 residues. V gave up 5 bases and J gave up 1 base, with 10 bases separating them.

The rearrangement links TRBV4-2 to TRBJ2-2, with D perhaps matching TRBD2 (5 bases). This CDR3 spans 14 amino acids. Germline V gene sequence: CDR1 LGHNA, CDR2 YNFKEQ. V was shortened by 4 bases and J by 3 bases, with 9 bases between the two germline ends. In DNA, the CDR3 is TGTGCCAGCAGCCTTAGCGACGACACCGGGGAGCTGTTTTTT. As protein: CASSLSDDTGELFF.

The CDR3 loop is CASSEATRGTGELFF. As DNA, the CDR3 is TGTGCCAGCAGTGAAGCCACTCGGGGTACCGGGGAGCTGTTTTTT. This chain connects TRBV6-1 to TRBJ2-2; TRBD2 might be the D (5 bases). The V gene's germline CDR1 is MNHNS and CDR2 SASEGT. V lost 0 bases to trimming and J lost 5 bases, with 10 bases between them. The CDR3 extends over 15 amino acids.

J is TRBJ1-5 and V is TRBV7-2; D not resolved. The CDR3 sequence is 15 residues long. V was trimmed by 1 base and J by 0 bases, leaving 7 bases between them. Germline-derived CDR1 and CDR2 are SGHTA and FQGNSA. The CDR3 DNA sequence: TGTGCCAGCAGCTTAGAAATGGGTAGCAATCAGCCCCAGCATTTT. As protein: CASSLEMGSNQPQHF.

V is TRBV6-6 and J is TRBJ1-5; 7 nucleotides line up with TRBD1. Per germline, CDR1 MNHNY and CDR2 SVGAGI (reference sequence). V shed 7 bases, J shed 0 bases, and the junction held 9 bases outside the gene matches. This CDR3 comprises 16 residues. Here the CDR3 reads CASTPLGQYSNQPQHF. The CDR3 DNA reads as TGTGCCAGCACCCCTTTGGGACAGTATAGCAATCAGCCCCAGCATTTT.

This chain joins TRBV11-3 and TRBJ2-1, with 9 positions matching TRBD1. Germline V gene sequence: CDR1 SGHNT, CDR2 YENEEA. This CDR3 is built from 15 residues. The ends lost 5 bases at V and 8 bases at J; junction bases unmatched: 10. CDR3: CASSPGTGRVDEQFF. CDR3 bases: TGTGCCAGCAGCCCCGGGACAGGGAGGGTCGATGAGCAGTTCTTC. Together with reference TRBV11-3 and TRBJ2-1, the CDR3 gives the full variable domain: EAGVVQSPRYKIIEKKQPVAFWCNPISGHNTLYWYLQNLGQGPELLIRYENEEAVDDSQLPKDRFSAERLKGVDSTLKIQPAELGDSAVYLCASSPGTGRVDEQFFGPGTRLTVL.

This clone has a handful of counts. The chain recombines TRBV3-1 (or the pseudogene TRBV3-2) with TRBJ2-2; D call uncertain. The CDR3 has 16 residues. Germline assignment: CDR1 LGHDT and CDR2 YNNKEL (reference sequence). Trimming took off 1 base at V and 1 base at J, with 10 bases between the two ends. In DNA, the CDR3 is TGTGCCAGCAGCCAAGGTTCGGTCATGAACACCGGGGAGCTGTTTTTT. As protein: CASSQGSVMNTGELFF.

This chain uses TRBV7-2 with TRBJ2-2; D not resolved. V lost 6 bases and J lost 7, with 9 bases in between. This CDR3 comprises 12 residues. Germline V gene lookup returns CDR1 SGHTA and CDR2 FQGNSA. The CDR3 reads CASSLYGGELFF. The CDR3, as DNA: TGTGCCAGCAGTCTCTATGGCGGGGAGCTGTTTTTT.

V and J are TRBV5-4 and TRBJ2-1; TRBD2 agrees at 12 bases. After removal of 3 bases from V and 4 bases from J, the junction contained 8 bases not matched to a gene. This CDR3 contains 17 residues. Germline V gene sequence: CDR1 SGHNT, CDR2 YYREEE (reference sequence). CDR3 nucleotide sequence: TGTGCCAGCAGCTCATATAAACTAGCGGGGGGTTACAATGAGCAGTTCTTC. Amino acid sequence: CASSSYKLAGGYNEQFF. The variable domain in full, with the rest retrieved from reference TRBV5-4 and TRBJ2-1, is ETGVTQSPTHLIKTRGQQVTLRCSSQSGHNTVSWYQQALGQGPQFIFQYYREEENGRGNFPPRFSGLQFPNYSSELNVNALELDDSALYLCASSSYKLAGGYNEQFFGPGTRLTVL.

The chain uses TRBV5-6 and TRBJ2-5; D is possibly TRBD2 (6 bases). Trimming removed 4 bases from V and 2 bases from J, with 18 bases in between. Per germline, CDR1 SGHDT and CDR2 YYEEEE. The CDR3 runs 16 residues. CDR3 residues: CASSPVAGLQQETQYF. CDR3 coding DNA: TGTGCCAGCAGCCCCGTGGCAGGACTACAACAAGAGACCCAGTACTTC.

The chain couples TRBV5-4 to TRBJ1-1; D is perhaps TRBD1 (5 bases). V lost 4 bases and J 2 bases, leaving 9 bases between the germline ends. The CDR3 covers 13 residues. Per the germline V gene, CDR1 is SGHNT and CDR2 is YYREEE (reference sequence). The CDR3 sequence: CASSGAVNTEAFF. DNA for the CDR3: TGTGCCAGCAGCGGGGCAGTTAACACTGAAGCTTTCTTT.

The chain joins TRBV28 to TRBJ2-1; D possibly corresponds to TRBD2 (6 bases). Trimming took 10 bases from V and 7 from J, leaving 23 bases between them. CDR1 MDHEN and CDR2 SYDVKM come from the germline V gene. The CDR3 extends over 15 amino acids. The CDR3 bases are TGTGCCACCGCTCGGCGGGAAGGGGACCTAAATGAGCAGTTCTTC. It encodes CATARREGDLNEQFF.

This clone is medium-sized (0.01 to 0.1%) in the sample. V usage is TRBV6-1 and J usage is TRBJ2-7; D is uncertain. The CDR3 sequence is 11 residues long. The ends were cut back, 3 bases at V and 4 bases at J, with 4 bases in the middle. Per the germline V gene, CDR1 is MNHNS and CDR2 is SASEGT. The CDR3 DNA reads TGTGCCAGCAGTGAGTTATACGAGCAGTACTTC. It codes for CASSELYEQYF.

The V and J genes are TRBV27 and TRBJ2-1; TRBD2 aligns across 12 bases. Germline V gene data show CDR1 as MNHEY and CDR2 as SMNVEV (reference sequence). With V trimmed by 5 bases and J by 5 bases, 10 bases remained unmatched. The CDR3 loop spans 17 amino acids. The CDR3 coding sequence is TGTGCCAGCAGTCGAAGGGTATGGACTAGCGGGGACAATGAGCAGTTCTTC. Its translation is CASSRRVWTSGDNEQFF.

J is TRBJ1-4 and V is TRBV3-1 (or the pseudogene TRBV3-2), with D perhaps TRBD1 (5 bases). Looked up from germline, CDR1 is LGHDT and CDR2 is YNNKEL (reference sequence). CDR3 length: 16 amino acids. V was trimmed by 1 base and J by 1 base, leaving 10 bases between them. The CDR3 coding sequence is TGTGCCAGCAGCCAAGGTAGACAGTTAACTAATGAAAAACTGTTTTTT. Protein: CASSQGRQLTNEKLFF.

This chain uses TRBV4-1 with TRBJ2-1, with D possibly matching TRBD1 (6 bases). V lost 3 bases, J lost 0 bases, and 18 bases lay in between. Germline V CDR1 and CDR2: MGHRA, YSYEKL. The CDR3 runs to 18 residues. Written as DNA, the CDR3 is TGCGCCAGCAGCCACCCCTCCGGGACAAGTAGCTCCTACAATGAGCAGTTCTTC. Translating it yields CASSHPSGTSSSYNEQFF.

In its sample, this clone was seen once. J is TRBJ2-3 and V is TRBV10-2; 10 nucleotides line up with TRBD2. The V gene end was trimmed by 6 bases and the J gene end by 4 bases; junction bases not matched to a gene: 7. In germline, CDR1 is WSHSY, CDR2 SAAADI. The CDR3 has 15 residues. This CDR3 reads CASRGASGGSDTQYF. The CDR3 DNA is TGCGCCAGCAGGGGGGCTAGCGGGGGATCAGATACGCAGTATTTT.

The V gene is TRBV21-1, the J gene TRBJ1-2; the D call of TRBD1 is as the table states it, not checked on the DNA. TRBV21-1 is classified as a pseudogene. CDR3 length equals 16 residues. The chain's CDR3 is CASSKITGGFLYGYTF. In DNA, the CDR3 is TGTGCCAGCAGCAAGATTACAGGCGGATTTCTCTATGGCTACACCTTC.

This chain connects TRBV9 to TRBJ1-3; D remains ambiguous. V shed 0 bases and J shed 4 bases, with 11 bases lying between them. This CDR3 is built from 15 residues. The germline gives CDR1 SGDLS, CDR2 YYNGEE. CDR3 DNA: TGTGCCAGCAGCGTAGGTCCGGGAGCAGGAAACACCATATATTTT. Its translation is CASSVGPGAGNTIYF.

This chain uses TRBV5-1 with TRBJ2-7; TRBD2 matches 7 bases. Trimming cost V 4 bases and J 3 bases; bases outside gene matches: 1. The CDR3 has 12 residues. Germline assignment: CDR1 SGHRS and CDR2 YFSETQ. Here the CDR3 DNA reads TGCGCCAGCAGCCGGGAGGACTACGAGCAGTACTTC. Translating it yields CASSREDYEQYF.

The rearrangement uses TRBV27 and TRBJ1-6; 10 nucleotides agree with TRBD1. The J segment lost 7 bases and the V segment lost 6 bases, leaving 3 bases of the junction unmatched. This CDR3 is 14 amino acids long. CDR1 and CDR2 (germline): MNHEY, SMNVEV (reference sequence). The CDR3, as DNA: TGTGCCAGCAGATGGGGACAGGGGAATTCACCCCTCCACTTT. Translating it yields CASRWGQGNSPLHF.

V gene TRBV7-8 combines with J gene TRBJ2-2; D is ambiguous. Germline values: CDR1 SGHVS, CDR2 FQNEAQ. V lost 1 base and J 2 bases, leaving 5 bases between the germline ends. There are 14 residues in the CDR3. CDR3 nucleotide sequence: TGTGCCAGCAGCTTAGATATCAACACCGGGGAGCTGTTTTTT. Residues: CASSLDINTGELFF.

The DNA of the CDR3 is TGTGCCAGCAGTTGGGGGGGCAGCTATAACACTGAAGCTTTCTTT. Residues: CASSWGGSYNTEAFF. The chain uses TRBV6-2 or TRBV6-3 and TRBJ1-1, with TRBD1 as a possible D gene (6 bases). Per the germline V gene, CDR1 is MNHEY and CDR2 is SVGEGT. The ends were cut back, 4 bases at V and 2 bases at J, with 14 bases in the middle. The CDR3 is 15 residues long.

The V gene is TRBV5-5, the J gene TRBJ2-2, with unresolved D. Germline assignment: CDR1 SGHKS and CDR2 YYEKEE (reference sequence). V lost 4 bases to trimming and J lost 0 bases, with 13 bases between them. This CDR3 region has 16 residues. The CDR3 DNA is TGTGCCAGCAGCCCGTTTTTCCAAACGAACACCGGGGAGCTGTTTTTT. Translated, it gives CASSPFFQTNTGELFF. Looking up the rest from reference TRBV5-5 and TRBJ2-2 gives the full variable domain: DAGVTQSPTHLIKTRGQQVTLRCSPISGHKSVSWYQQVLGQGPQFIFQYYEKEERGRGNFPDRFSARQFPNYSSELNVNALLLGDSALYLCASSPFFQTNTGELFFGEGSRLTVL.

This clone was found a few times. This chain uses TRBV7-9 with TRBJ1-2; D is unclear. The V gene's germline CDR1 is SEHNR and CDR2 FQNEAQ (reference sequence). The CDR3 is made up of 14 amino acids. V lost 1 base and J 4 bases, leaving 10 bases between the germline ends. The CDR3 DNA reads TGTGCCAGCAGCTTAGGCGACCGTATCTATGGCTACACCTTC. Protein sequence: CASSLGDRIYGYTF.

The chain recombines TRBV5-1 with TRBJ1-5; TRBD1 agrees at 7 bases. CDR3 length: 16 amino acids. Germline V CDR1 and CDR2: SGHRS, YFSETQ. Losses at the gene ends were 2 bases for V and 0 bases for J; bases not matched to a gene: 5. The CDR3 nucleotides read TGCGCCAGCAGCTTTTTGCCAGGGGGTAGCAATCAGCCCCAGCATTTT. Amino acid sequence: CASSFLPGGSNQPQHF.

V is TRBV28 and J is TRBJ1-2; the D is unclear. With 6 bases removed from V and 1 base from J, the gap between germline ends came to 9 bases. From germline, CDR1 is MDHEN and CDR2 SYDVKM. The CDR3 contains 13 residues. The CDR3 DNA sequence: TGTGCCAGCAGCCCCATCTTTAACTATGGCTACACCTTC. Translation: CASSPIFNYGYTF.

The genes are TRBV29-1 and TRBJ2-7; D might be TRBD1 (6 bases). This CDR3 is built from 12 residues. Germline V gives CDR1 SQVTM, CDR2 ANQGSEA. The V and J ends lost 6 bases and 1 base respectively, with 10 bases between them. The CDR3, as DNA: TGCAGCGTCGGGGACACTTCCTACGAGCAGTACTTC. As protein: CSVGDTSYEQYF.

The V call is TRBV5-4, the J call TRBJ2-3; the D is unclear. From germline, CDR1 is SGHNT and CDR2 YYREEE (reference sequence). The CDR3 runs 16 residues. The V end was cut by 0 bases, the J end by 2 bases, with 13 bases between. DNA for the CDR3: TGTGCCAGCAGCTTGGACGGATTGGGAAACACAGATACGCAGTATTTT. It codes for CASSLDGLGNTDTQYF.

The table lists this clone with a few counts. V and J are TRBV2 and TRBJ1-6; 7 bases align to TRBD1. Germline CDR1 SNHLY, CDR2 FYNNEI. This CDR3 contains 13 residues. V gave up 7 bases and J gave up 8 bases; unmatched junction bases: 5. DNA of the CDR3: TGTGCCAGCAAGGGACAGATTCATTCACCCCTCCACTTT. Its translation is CASKGQIHSPLHF.

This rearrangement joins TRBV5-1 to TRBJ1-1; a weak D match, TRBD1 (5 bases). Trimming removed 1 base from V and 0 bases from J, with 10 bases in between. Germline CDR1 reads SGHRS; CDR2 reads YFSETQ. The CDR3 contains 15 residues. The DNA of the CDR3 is TGCGCCAGCAGCTTGCAGGGATTAATGAACACTGAAGCTTTCTTT. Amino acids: CASSLQGLMNTEAFF.